This T cell receptor beta chain is drawn from a study of blood T cells in healthy people across ages. Primed by a sample-barcoded 5' primer and a J-beta primer mix, a second PCR proceeded for about 6 to 12 cycles. Each CDR3 protein is one row after TCRdb ran MiXCR on the 5' RACE reads. The data hold 750,000 to 1,000,000 distinct CDR3 sequences, with just under 30% observed a single time. This CDR3 spans 14 amino acids. Germline lookup yields CDR1 LGHDT and CDR2 YNNKEL (reference sequence). The V gene lost 6 bases and the J gene lost 6 bases, with 17 bases spanning the gap. These same data were also listed under a study on T cells of mothers and their children.

This clonotype was obtained from a woman between 40 and 55 years old in good health. Sample: blood. The chain links TRBV3-1 to TRBJ1-2, with a weak D call TRBD1 (5 bases). The CDR3 sequence: CASRLQDRADGYTF. As DNA, the CDR3 is TGTGCCAGCAGGCTACAGGATAGGGCGGATGGCTACACCTTC.